The rows below give T cell receptor beta chains drawn from one sample of a study of identical twins. TCRdb called the 5' RACE reads again in MiXCR, with one record for every CDR3 protein. This table has 200,000 to 250,000 distinct CDR3 sequences, 10% to 13% appearing once. Sequencing input: memory T cells sorted from blood. Every receptor here comes from a man aged 50-60 years in good health. The CDR3 runs from the conserved cysteine through the conserved F or W. Fields, in order: D gene, clone size, J gene, V gene, CDR3 protein, CDR3 DNA. D genes are given only for firm matches. Clone size is given for some rows only: seen once, a few or many times, or a class if the clone is expanded.

D gene: .; clone size: many; J gene: TRBJ1-1; V gene: TRBV5-1; CDR3 protein: CASSLGAIQRNTEAFF; CDR3 DNA: TGCGCCAGCAGCTTGGGGGCCATACAAAGGAACACTGAAGCTTTCTTT
D gene: .; clone size: many; J gene: TRBJ1-1; V gene: TRBV7-2; CDR3 protein: CASSTHQGLNTEAFF; CDR3 DNA: TGTGCCAGCAGCACGCACCAGGGCCTGAACACTGAAGCTTTCTTT
D gene: TRBD2; clone size: .; J gene: TRBJ2-5; V gene: TRBV11-1; CDR3 protein: CASSLSFAGGPLQETQYF; CDR3 DNA: TGTGCCAGCAGCTTAAGCTTTGCGGGAGGGCCGTTGCAAGAGACCCAGTACTTC
D gene: .; clone size: many; J gene: TRBJ2-3; V gene: TRBV6-2/TRBV6-3; CDR3 protein: CASRLGRLTDTQYF; CDR3 DNA: TGTGCCAGCAGACTAGGGAGGTTGACAGATACGCAGTATTTT
D gene: TRBD2; clone size: many; J gene: TRBJ2-2; V gene: TRBV11-2; CDR3 protein: CASSLGLAGGRGTGELFF; CDR3 DNA: TGTGCCAGCAGCTTGGGACTAGCGGGGGGGCGGGGCACCGGGGAGCTGTTTTTT
D gene: TRBD1; clone size: many; J gene: TRBJ2-5; V gene: TRBV4-3; CDR3 protein: CASSPRLNRGETQYF; CDR3 DNA: TGCGCCAGCAGCCCAAGATTGAACAGGGGGGAGACCCAGTACTTC
D gene: TRBD1; clone size: few; J gene: TRBJ1-4; V gene: TRBV12-3/TRBV12-4; CDR3 protein: CASGGTELANEKLFF; CDR3 DNA: TGTGCCAGCGGCGGGACAGAGCTCGCGAATGAAAAACTGTTTTTT
D gene: TRBD2; clone size: many; J gene: TRBJ2-5; V gene: TRBV5-1; CDR3 protein: CASSWEGLQETQYF; CDR3 DNA: TGCGCCAGCAGCTGGGAGGGCCTACAAGAGACCCAGTACTTC
D gene: .; clone size: .; J gene: TRBJ1-4; V gene: TRBV3-1; CDR3 protein: CASSPQSRGAKLFF; CDR3 DNA: TGTGCCAGCAGCCCGCAATCGAGAGGGGCGAAACTGTTTTTT
D gene: .; clone size: .; J gene: TRBJ2-7; V gene: TRBV11-2; CDR3 protein: CASSLGGEYEQYF; CDR3 DNA: TGTGCCAGCAGCTTAGGAGGGGAGTACGAGCAGTACTTC
D gene: .; clone size: .; J gene: TRBJ2-3; V gene: TRBV29-1; CDR3 protein: CSVVPLRATTDTQYF; CDR3 DNA: TGCAGCGTTGTTCCCCTGCGGGCAACCACAGATACGCAGTATTTT
D gene: .; clone size: .; J gene: TRBJ1-6; V gene: TRBV20-1; CDR3 protein: CSATSLDGGPSSYNSPLHF; CDR3 DNA: TGCAGTGCTACATCCCTTGATGGGGGACCGAGCTCCTATAATTCACCCCTCCACTTT
D gene: .; clone size: many; J gene: TRBJ1-1; V gene: TRBV20-1; CDR3 protein: CSAREGGREFTEAFF; CDR3 DNA: TGCAGTGCTAGGGAAGGTGGCAGGGAGTTCACTGAAGCTTTCTTT
D gene: .; clone size: few; J gene: TRBJ2-1; V gene: TRBV19; CDR3 protein: CASSVRNFNYNEQFF; CDR3 DNA: TGTGCCAGTAGTGTGCGGAACTTCAACTACAATGAGCAGTTCTTC
D gene: .; clone size: many; J gene: TRBJ1-5; V gene: TRBV12-3/TRBV12-4; CDR3 protein: CASSYLGGNQPQHF; CDR3 DNA: TGTGCCAGCAGTTATTTGGGGGGAAATCAGCCCCAGCATTTT
D gene: .; clone size: .; J gene: TRBJ2-7; V gene: TRBV11-2; CDR3 protein: CASSLGGTLTYEQYF; CDR3 DNA: TGTGCCAGCAGCTTAGGGGGGACACTTACCTACGAGCAGTACTTC
D gene: .; clone size: many; J gene: TRBJ2-3; V gene: TRBV7-2; CDR3 protein: CASSHPAGATQYF; CDR3 DNA: TGTGCCAGCAGCCACCCGGCGGGGGCTACGCAGTATTTT